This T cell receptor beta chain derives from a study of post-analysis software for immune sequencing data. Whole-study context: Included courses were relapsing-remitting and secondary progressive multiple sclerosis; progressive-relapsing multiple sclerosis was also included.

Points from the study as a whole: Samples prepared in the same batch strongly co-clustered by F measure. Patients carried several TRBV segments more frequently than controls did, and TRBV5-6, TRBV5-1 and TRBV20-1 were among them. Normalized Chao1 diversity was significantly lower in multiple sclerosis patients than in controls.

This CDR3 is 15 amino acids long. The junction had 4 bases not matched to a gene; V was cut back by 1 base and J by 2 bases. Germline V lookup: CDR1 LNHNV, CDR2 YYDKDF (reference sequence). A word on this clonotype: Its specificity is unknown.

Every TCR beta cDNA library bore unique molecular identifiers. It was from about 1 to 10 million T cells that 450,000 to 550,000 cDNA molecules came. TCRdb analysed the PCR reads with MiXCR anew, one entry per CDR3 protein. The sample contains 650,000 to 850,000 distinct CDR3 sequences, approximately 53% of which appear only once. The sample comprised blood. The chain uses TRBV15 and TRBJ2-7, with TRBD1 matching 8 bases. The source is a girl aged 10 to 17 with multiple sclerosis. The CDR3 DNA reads TGTGCCACCAGCAGAGCCGGACAGGGAGCCTACGAGCAGTACTTC. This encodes CATSRAGQGAYEQYF.